This T cell receptor beta chain comes out of a study of blood T cells in healthy people across ages. General observations from the study: Higher diversity and more naive CD4+ cells were features of long-lived donors, compared to aged donors.

The authors ran a second PCR of roughly 6 to 12 cycles using a sample-barcoded 5' primer and a J-beta primer mix. Via MiXCR, TCRdb re-called the 5' RACE reads, giving one row per CDR3 protein. The sample yields about 970,000 distinct CDR3 sequences, approximately 50% seen once. This CDR3 comprises 13 residues. V dropped 5 bases and J dropped 10; count of bases not matched to a gene: 7. From germline, CDR1 is DFQATT and CDR2 SNEGSKA (reference sequence). About this clonotype itself: Its antigen remains unknown.

Donors were systemically healthy Caucasian individuals from Russia aged about 6 to 95 years. PBMCs, at least 6 million per sample, were isolated. Sequenced material: blood. The clonotype comes from a woman aged 60 to 75 in good health. The genes are TRBV20-1 and TRBJ1-6; 8 nucleotides line up with TRBD1. The CDR3 region has the DNA TGCAGTGCTCGAGGACAGGGCGGGTCACCCCTCCACTTT. This gives the protein CSARGQGGSPLHF.